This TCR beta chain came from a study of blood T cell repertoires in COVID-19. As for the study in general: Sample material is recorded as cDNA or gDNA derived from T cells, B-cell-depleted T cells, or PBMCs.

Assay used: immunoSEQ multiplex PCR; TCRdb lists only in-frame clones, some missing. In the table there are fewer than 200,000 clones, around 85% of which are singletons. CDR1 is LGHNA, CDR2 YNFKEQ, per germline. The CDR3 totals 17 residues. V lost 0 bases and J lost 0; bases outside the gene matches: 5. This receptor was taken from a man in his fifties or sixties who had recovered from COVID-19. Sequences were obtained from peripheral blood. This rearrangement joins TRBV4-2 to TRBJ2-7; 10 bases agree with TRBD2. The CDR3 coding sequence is TGTGCCAGCAGCCAAGATTGGGTAGCGGGAGGCTCCTACGAGCAGTACTTC. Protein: CASSQDWVAGGSYEQYF.